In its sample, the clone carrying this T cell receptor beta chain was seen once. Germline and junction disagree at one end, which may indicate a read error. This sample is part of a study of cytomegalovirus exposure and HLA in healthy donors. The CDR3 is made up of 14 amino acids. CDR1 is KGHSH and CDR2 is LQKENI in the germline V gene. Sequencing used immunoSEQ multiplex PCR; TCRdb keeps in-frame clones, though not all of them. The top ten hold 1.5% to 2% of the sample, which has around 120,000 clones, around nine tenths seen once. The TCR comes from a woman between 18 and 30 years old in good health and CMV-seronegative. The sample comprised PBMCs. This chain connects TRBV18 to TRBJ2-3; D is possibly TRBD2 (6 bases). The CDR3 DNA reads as TGTGCCAGCTCACCACCGGTGTTGGCGGGAACCAGATACTTT. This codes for CASSPPVLAGTRYF.